This T cell receptor (beta chain) was retrieved from a study of shared clonotypes between healthy human individuals. As regards this clone: What it binds is unknown.

General study findings and limits: The four-donor shared clonotypes exceeded non-shared clonotypes in generation probability, with non-shared ones scoring lower.

The V and J ends lost 4 bases and 2 bases respectively, with 16 bases between them. CDR1 SGHDT and CDR2 YYEEEE come from the germline V gene. CDR3 length: 15 residues. TCRdb's copy holds only in-frame clones and misses some; the assay was immunoSEQ multiplex PCR. The table records 2 million to 2.5 million clones, approximately 96% of them present only once. The rearrangement joins TRBV5-6 to TRBJ2-7, with a weak D call TRBD1 (6 bases). This clonotype originated in a man aged 18 to 30 in good health. Sample: naive CD4+ T cells sorted from blood. Documented subset: CD45RA+ positively selected. As DNA, the CDR3 is TGTGCCAGCAGCCGTTTTAAGACAGGAACCTACGAGCAGTACTTC. It codes for CASSRFKTGTYEQYF.